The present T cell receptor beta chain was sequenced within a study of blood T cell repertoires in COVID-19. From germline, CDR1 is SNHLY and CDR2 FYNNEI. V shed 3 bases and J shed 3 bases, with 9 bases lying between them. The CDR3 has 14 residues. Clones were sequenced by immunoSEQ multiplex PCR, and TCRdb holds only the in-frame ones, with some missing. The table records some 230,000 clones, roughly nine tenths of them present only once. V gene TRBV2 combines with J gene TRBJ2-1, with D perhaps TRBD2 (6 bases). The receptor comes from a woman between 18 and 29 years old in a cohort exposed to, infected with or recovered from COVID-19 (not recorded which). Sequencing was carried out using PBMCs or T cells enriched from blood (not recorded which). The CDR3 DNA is TGTGCCAGCAGTGAGGAGCGGGTCTACAATGAGCAGTTCTTC. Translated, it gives CASSEERVYNEQFF.